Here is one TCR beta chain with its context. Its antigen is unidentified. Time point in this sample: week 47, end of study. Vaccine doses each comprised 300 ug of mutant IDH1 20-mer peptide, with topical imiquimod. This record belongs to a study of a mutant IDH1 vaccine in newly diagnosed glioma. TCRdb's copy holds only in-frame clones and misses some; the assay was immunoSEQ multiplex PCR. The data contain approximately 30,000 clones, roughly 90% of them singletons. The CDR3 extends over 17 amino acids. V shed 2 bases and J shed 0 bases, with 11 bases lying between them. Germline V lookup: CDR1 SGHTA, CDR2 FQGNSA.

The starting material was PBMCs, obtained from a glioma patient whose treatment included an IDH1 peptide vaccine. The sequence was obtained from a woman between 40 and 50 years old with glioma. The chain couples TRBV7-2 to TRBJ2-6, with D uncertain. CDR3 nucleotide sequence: TGTGCCAGCAGCTTATTCCGGGCATTCTCTGGGGCCAACGTCCTGACTTTC. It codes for CASSLFRAFSGANVLTF.